This T cell receptor beta chain emerged from a study of T cell changes during pregnancy in multiple sclerosis. This clone was found a few times. CDR3 length: 15 amino acids. Trimming removed 1 base from V and 1 base from J, with 8 bases in between. Germline V CDR1 and CDR2: SNHLY, FYNNEI. The data were produced by immunoSEQ multiplex PCR, yet TCRdb's version contains in-frame clones alone and is incomplete. Of roughly 59,000 clones listed, just over 90% were seen once; the top ten hold 0.36%. The sequencing here drew on CD4+ T cells from peripheral blood mononuclear cells, taken before pregnancy. This chain joins TRBV2 and TRBJ2-1; perhaps TRBD2 as D (6 bases). The sequence was obtained from a female donor with multiple sclerosis, enrolled in a pregnancy study. The DNA of the CDR3 is TGTGCCAGCAGTGAAGAAGGGACTTCCTACAATGAGCAGTTCTTC. It translates to CASSEEGTSYNEQFF.